This T cell receptor beta chain emerged from a study of shared clonotypes between healthy human individuals. Study background: Aged between 18 and 49, the donors were a couple of women and a few men. Three plates each covered CD4 naive and memory; CD8 naive two, CD8 memory one.

Some clones are missing from TCRdb's copy, which holds only in-frame ones; the method was immunoSEQ multiplex PCR. This table holds some 2.4 million clones, more than 85% found once. Comment on this clone: Its cognate antigen is unknown.

Study-level points and caveats: Enrolling few donors narrowed the genetic and exposure-history diversity that was represented.

This receptor was taken from a man aged 18 to 30 in good health. Some clones in this sample may be carry-over from other donors' samples. The sequencing input was naive CD4+ T cells from PBMCs. Stated subset: CD45RA+ positively selected.

CDR3 in amino acids: CASSLGQVVQETQYF. In DNA, the CDR3 is TGTGCCAGCAGCTTAGGACAGGTCGTCCAAGAGACCCAGTACTTC. The chain is built from TRBV11-2 and TRBJ2-5, with a weak D call TRBD1 (6 bases). The V end was cut by 1 base, the J end by 1 base, with 10 bases between. Germline V gene lookup returns CDR1 SGHAT and CDR2 FQNNGV. The CDR3 covers 15 residues.